This TCR beta chain came from a study of blood T cells in healthy people across ages. V dropped 7 bases and J dropped 1 base, with 11 bases sitting between them. Germline assignment: CDR1 SGHRS and CDR2 YFSETQ. This CDR3 is 14 amino acids long. It was with a sample-barcoded 5' primer and a J-beta primer mix that a second PCR of about 6 to 12 cycles was run. MiXCR was run by TCRdb on the 5' RACE reads, yielding one entry per CDR3 protein. The table lists some 1,800,000 distinct CDR3 sequences, about two fifths of them singletons. This clonotype was obtained from a human donor in good health. This chain links TRBV5-1 with TRBJ1-4; D perhaps matches TRBD1 (6 bases). Sequenced: blood. DNA for the CDR3: TGCGCCAGCCGAACGGACAGAACTAATGAAAAACTGTTTTTT. This sequence encodes CASRTDRTNEKLFF.